This record looks at one T cell receptor (beta chain) sequence and its context. Its antigen is currently unknown. The CDR3 has 12 residues. Trimming took off 1 base at V and 5 bases at J, with 3 bases between the two ends. Germline V gene data show CDR1 as SGHDN and CDR2 as FVKESK. This record comes from a study of OX40 agonist ivuxolimab in advanced cancers. Study observations and caveats: Expanded clones were, on average, more numerous in CD8+ T cells than in CD4+. Clonal expansion was among the lowest in partial responders at 0.1-3.0 mg/kg, especially CD8+.

Clones were read by immunoSEQ multiplex PCR, and TCRdb kept only the in-frame ones, dropping some. The sample yields fewer than 140,000 clones, 90% seen once. Systemic immunosuppression or a history of autoimmune disease excluded patients. This TCR derives from an adult with an advanced solid tumor such as melanoma, head and neck, liver or kidney cancer. This material consisted of CD4+ or CD8+ T cells sorted from blood, taken in a trial of the OX40 agonist ivuxolimab. The chain recombines TRBV14 with TRBJ2-1; unclear D gene. This CDR3 is CASSQAHNEQFF. In DNA form, the CDR3 reads TGTGCCAGCAGCCAAGCCCACAATGAGCAGTTCTTC.